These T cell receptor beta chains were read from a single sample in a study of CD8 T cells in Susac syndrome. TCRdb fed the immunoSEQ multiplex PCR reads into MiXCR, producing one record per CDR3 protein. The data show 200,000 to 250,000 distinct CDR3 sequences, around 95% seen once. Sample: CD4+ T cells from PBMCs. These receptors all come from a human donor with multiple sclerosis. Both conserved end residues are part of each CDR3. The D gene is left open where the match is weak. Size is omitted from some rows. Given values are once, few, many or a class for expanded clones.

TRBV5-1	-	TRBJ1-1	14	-	TGCGCCAGCAGCTTGGAGGGCCAGAGCACTGAAGCTTTCTTT	CASSLEGQSTEAFF
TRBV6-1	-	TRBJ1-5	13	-	TGTGCCAGCAGTGAAAGGGGTCATCAGCCCCAGCATTTT	CASSERGHQPQHF
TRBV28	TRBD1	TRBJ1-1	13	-	TGTGCCAGCAGTTTGGGGACAGAGATTAAGGCTTTCTTT	CASSLGTEIKAFF
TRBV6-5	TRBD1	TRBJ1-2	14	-	TGTGCCAGCAGCCCGACAGGGGCCAACTATGGCTACACCTTC	CASSPTGANYGYTF
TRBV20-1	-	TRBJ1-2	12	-	TGCAGTGCTAGAAATCTTAACTATGGCTACACCTTC	CSARNLNYGYTF
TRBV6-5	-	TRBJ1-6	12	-	TGTGCCAGCAGTTACTCGAGATCACCCCTCCACTTT	CASSYSRSPLHF
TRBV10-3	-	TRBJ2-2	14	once	TGTGCCATCAGTGCACAGGGATCCACCGGGGAGCTGTTTTTT	CAISAQGSTGELFF
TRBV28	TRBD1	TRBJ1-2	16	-	TGTGCCATGGGCAGGTTCGAGGGACAGGGGATCTATGGCTACACCTTC	CAMGRFEGQGIYGYTF
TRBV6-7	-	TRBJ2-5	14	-	TGTGCCAGCAAATCAGCAGAGGGCCAAGAGACCCAGTACTTC	CASKSAEGQETQYF
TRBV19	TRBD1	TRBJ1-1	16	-	TGTGCCAGTAGCCCAGTCCGGGACAGGCGGAACACTGAAGCTTTCTTT	CASSPVRDRRNTEAFF
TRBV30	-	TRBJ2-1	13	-	TGTGCCGGGACCCAGAGCTCCTACAATGAGCAGTTCTTC	CAGTQSSYNEQFF
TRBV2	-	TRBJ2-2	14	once	TGTGCCAGCAGTGGTCAGCGGAACACCGGGGAGCTGTTTTTT	CASSGQRNTGELFF
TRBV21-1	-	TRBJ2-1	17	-	TGTGCCAGCAGCACCCGACTAGCGGGAGTTTCCTACAATGAGCAGTTCTTC	CASSTRLAGVSYNEQFF
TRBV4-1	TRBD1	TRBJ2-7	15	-	TGCGCCAGCAGCCAAGGGGCAGGGGGCTGGGACGAGCAGTACTTC	CASSQGAGGWDEQYF
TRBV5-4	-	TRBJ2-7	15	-	TGTGCCAGCAGCTTGGAGGCGGGGGCCCCCTACGAGCAGTACTTC	CASSLEAGAPYEQYF
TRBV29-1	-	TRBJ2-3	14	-	TGCAGCGTTGAAGACTTGGGCTACCCCGATACGCAGTATTTT	CSVEDLGYPDTQYF
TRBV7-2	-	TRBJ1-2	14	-	TGTGCCAGCAGCTTAGGGGCAGCCTCCTATGGCTACACCTTC	CASSLGAASYGYTF
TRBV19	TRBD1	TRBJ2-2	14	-	TGTGCCAGTAGTCCCCGACAGGGACCCGGGGAGCTGTTTTTT	CASSPRQGPGELFF
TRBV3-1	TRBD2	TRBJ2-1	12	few	TGTGCCAGCAGCCCACGGGGGGATGAGCAGTTCTTC	CASSPRGDEQFF
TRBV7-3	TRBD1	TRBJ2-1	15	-	TGTGCCAGCAGCACCGGACAGGGGGCGCGAAATGAGCAGTTCTTC	CASSTGQGARNEQFF
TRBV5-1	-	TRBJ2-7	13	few	TGCGCCAGCAGCTTGGGGGGAACCTACGAGCAGTACTTC	CASSLGGTYEQYF
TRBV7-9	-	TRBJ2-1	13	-	TGTGCCAGCAGCTTAGAAGGTGGAAATGAGCAGTTCTTC	CASSLEGGNEQFF
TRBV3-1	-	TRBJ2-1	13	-	TGTGCCAGCAGCCAAGCTAGAGGGAGTGAGCAGTTCTTC	CASSQARGSEQFF
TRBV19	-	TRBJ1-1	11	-	TGTGCCAGTATGAGGCCCTCTGAAGCTTTCTTT	CASMRPSEAFF
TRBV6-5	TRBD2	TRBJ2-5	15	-	TGTGCCAGCAGTCTAGCGGGAGGGCCACCGGAGAACCAGTACTTC	CASSLAGGPPENQYF
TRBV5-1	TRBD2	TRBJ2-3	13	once	TGCGCCAGCAGGGACCCGGGGGGGGACACGCAGTATTTT	CASRDPGGDTQYF
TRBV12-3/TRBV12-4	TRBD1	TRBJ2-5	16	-	TGTGCCAGCAGTTATTACGGGACAGGTCATCAAGAGACCCAGTACTTC	CASSYYGTGHQETQYF
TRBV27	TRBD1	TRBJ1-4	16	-	TGTGCCAGCAGTTCCACCGGGACAGTTGCTAATGAAAAACTGTTTTTT	CASSSTGTVANEKLFF
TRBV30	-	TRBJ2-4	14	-	TGTGCCTGGACCCGTCCGCTAGCCAAAAACATTCAGTACTTC	CAWTRPLAKNIQYF
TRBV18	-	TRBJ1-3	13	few	TGTGCCAGCTCACCCGGGCCTGGAAACACCATATATTTT	CASSPGPGNTIYF